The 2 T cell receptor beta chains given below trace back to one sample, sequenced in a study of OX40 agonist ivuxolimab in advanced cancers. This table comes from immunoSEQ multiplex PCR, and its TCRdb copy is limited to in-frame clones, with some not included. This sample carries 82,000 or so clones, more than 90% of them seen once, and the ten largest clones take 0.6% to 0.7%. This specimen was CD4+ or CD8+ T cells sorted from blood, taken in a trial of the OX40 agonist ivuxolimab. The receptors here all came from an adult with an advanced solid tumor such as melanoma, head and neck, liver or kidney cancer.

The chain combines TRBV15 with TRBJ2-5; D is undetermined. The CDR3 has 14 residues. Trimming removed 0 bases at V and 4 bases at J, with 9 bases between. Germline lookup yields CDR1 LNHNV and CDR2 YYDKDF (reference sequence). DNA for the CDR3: TGTGCCACCAGCAGAGATCGGTTGGGAGAGACCCAGTACTTC. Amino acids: CATSRDRLGETQYF.

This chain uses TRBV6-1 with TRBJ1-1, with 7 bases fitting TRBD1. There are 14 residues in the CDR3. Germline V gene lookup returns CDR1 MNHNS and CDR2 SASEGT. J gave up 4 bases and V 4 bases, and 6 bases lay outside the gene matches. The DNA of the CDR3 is TGTGCCAGCAGTGGTAACAACAGGGGCACTGAAGCTTTCTTT. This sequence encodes CASSGNNRGTEAFF.